The rows below give T cell receptor beta chains drawn from one sample of a study of CD8 T cells in ankylosing spondylitis. A single record per CDR3 protein comes from TCRdb applying MiXCR to the 5' RACE reads. The table has under 250,000 distinct CDR3 sequences, 25% to 30% seen once; the top ten hold about 6.9%. The source material was blood, either unsorted or a sorted T cell fraction (not recorded which). The receptors derive from a male donor with ankylosing spondylitis or in good health (not recorded which). Both conserved end residues are part of each CDR3.

v_call	j_call	cdr3_aa
TRBV20-1	TRBJ2-1	CSAPRQGVDEQFF
TRBV20-1	TRBJ2-4	CSARDPLAKNIQYF
TRBV4-1	TRBJ2-3	CASSQEASTDTQYF
TRBV3-1	TRBJ1-4	CASCQEGSGRINEKLFF
TRBV12-3/TRBV12-4	TRBJ2-5	CASSSRTKAKGETQYF
TRBV4-2	TRBJ2-1	CASSSGTSGWNEQFF
TRBV24-1	TRBJ2-1	CATSDDRQNEQFF
TRBV7-6	TRBJ1-1	CASSLGRGIDTEAFF
TRBV20-1	TRBJ2-7	CSAGGQGGVEQYF
TRBV12-3/TRBV12-4	TRBJ2-5	CASSFILAQETQYF
TRBV9	TRBJ2-3	CASSVGFTDTQYF
TRBV6-1	TRBJ2-1	CASRTLPSGVQSEQFF
TRBV20-1	TRBJ2-5	CSTVPGSLETQYF
TRBV20-1	TRBJ2-2	CSARDWASTGELFF
TRBV12-3/TRBV12-4	TRBJ1-2	CASSLVGHGYTF
TRBV19	TRBJ2-7	CASSYSGTGDSYEQYF
TRBV6-1	TRBJ2-1	CASSPPGLAAADNEQFF
TRBV7-2	TRBJ2-1	CASSLGSSGSNEQFF
TRBV3-1	TRBJ2-1	CASSQDLEASYNEQFF
TRBV28	TRBJ2-7	CASNIDRGAYEQYF
TRBV5-1	TRBJ2-3	CASSLRDSVTDTQYF
TRBV7-2	TRBJ2-6	CASSGRASGANVLTF
TRBV4-3	TRBJ2-1	CASSQRDRGNSEQFF